A single sample is the source of the 8 T cell receptor beta chains below, sequenced in a study of blood T cell repertoires in COVID-19. The assay was immunoSEQ multiplex PCR, and TCRdb's table has in-frame clones only and misses some. The sample records fewer than 350,000 clones, approximately 80% being singletons. The sequenced sample was peripheral blood. The receptors originated from an older woman with active or convalescent COVID-19.

V and J are TRBV9 and TRBJ2-7; the D gene is possibly TRBD1 (5 bases). The CDR3 is 15 residues long. V gave up 2 bases and J gave up 12 bases, with 24 bases separating them. CDR1 is SGDLS, CDR2 YYNGEE, per germline. The chain's CDR3 is CASSVSGILRKTRYF. Here the CDR3 DNA reads TGTGCCAGCAGCGTCTCAGGGATTCTACGTAAAACTCGGTACTTC. Full variable domain (outside the CDR3, taken from reference TRBV9 and TRBJ2-7): DSGVTQTPKHLITATGQRVTLRCSPRSGDLSVYWYQQSLDQGLQFLIQYYNGEERAKGNILERFSAQQFPDLHSELNLSSLELGDSALYFCASSVSGILRKTRYFGPGTRLTVT.

V usage is TRBV6-5 and J usage is TRBJ1-2, with no clear D. The ends were cut back, 6 bases at V and 5 bases at J, with 16 bases in the middle. The CDR3 sequence is 14 residues long. Germline loops: CDR1 MNHEY, CDR2 SVGAGI. The CDR3 region has the DNA TGTGCCAGCAGGGCCCCTCAGGTCCCATATGGCTACACCTTC. Protein sequence: CASRAPQVPYGYTF.

The chain is built from TRBV18 and TRBJ2-3; D remains unclear. This CDR3 is built from 13 residues. Germline-derived CDR1 and CDR2 are KGHSH and LQKENI. Trimming removed 6 bases at V and 4 bases at J, with 11 bases between. CDR3: CASSSSRPDTQYF. CDR3 in DNA: TGTGCCAGCTCGAGCTCCCGTCCAGATACGCAGTATTTT.

This chain links TRBV5-4 with TRBJ1-2; D is unclear. V was shortened by 2 bases and J by 3 bases, with 17 bases between the two germline ends. This CDR3 has 16 residues. Germline CDR1 and CDR2: SGHNT and YYREEE (reference sequence). This CDR3 reads CASSFAPGRAHYGYTF. CDR3 in DNA: TGTGCCAGCAGCTTTGCTCCGGGAAGAGCCCACTATGGCTACACCTTC.

CDR3 bases: TGTGCCAGCAGCTTAGCCGGGACAGGGGGCGGAAGCTACAATGAGCAGTTCTTC. Its translation is CASSLAGTGGGSYNEQFF. This rearrangement joins TRBV7-9 to TRBJ2-1, with TRBD1 matching over 12 bases. V was pared by 0 bases and J by 3 bases, with 6 bases of the junction left unmatched. Germline CDR1 SEHNR, CDR2 FQNEAQ (reference sequence). This CDR3 spans 18 amino acids.

The rearrangement uses TRBV9 and TRBJ2-1; 10 positions agree with TRBD2. The CDR3 is 14 residues long. Germline V CDR1 and CDR2: SGDLS, YYNGEE. The V segment lost 7 bases and the J segment 6 bases; nucleotides outside the gene matches: 7. CDR3 sequence reads: CASGNQRGGNEQFF. The CDR3 DNA reads as TGTGCCAGCGGAAACCAGCGGGGGGGCAATGAGCAGTTCTTC.

The CDR3 loop is CASSAREPGNTIYF. The DNA for the CDR3 is TGTGCCAGCAGCGCTCGGGAGCCTGGAAACACCATATATTTT. The rearrangement links TRBV14 to TRBJ1-3; unclear D gene. Trimming removed 5 bases from V and 2 bases from J, with 10 bases in between. The CDR3 totals 14 residues. Looked up from germline, CDR1 is SGHDN and CDR2 is FVKESK.

The gene calls are TRBV9 and TRBJ1-1; 9 bases are a match to TRBD1. The CDR3 contains 14 residues. Germline V gives CDR1 SGDLS, CDR2 YYNGEE. V trimming: 4 bases; J trimming: 4 bases; junction bases outside the gene matches: 5. The chain's CDR3 is CASSPGTGITEAFF. In DNA, the CDR3 is TGTGCCAGCAGCCCCGGGACAGGGATCACTGAAGCTTTCTTT.